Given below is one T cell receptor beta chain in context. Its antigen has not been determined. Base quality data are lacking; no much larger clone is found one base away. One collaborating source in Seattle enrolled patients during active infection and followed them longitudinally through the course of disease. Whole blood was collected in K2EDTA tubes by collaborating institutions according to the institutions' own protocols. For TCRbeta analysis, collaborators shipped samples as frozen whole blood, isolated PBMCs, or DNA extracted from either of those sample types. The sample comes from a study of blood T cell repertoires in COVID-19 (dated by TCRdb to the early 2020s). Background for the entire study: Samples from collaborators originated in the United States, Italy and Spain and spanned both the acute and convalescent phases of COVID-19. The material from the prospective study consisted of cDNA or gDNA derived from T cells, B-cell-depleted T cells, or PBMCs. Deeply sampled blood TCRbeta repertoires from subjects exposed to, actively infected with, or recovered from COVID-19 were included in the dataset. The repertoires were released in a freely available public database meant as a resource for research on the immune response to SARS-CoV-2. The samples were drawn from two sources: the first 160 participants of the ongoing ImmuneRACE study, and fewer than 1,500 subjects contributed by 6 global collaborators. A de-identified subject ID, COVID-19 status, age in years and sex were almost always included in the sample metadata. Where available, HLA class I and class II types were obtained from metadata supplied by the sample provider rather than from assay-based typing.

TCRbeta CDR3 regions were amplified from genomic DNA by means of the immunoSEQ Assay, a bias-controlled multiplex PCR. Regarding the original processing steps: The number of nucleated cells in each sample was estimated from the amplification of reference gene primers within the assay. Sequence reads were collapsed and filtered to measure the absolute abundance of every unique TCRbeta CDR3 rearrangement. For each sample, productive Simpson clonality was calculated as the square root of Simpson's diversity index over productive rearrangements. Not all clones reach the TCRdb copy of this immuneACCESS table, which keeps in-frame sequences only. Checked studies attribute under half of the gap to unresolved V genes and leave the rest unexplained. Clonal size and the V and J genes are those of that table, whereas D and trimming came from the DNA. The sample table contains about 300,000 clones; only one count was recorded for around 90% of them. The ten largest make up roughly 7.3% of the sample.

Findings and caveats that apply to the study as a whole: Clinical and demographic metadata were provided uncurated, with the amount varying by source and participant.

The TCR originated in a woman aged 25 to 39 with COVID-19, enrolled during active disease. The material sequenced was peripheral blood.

The DNA sequence is TGTGCCACCCGGTTGGAGGGGGCGTATCAGCCCCAGCATTTT. The encoded protein is CATRLEGAYQPQHF. In this chain, TRBV10-3 is recombined with TRBJ1-5; TRBD1 agrees with 7 junctional bases. The germline V gene gives CDR1 as ENHRY and CDR2 as SYGVKD. V has 10 bases trimmed and J has 5 bases trimmed; junction bases matching no gene number 11. The CDR3 holds 14 amino acids from the cysteine to the phenylalanine. Solely the CDR3 DNA is kept, with 42 bases framed from the first base.